What follows are 5 T cell receptor beta chains derived from one specimen sequenced in a study of early T cells in non-severe SARS-CoV-2 infection. TCRdb reprocessed the 5' RACE reads with MiXCR, giving one entry per CDR3 protein. This repertoire shows approximately 42,000 distinct CDR3 sequences, roughly 6.6% found once; its top ten account for approximately 4.5%. Sequencing was done on a sample of whole blood. These receptors all come from an adult who was a healthcare worker with PCR-confirmed SARS-CoV-2 infection or an uninfected control (not recorded which).

The chain employs TRBV5-1 and TRBJ1-2; D is undetermined. V shed 0 bases and J shed 3 bases, with 9 bases lying between them. This CDR3 region has 14 residues. Germline assignment: CDR1 SGHRS and CDR2 YFSETQ. The CDR3 sequence is CASSLDAGYYGYTF. The CDR3 DNA is TGCGCCAGCAGCTTGGATGCGGGGTACTATGGCTACACCTTC.

The V gene is TRBV11-2, the J gene TRBJ2-3, with D possibly being TRBD2 (7 bases). The CDR3 totals 16 residues. The V gene's germline CDR1 is SGHAT and CDR2 FQNNGV. Trimming pared 6 bases from V and 2 bases from J, leaving 18 bases between. In DNA, the CDR3 is TGTGCCAGCAGACAAGGACGGGGGGCAGCCACAGATACGCAGTATTTT. This sequence encodes CASRQGRGAATDTQYF.

This clonotype was picked up many times. The chain combines TRBV6-1 with TRBJ2-7, with D perhaps TRBD2 (6 bases). V lost 1 base, J lost 2 bases, and 12 bases lay in between. The CDR3 loop spans 15 amino acids. CDR1 is MNHNS, CDR2 SASEGT, per germline. The CDR3 bases are TGTGCCAGCAGTGAAGTTGGGACTGCGCCCTACGAGCAGTACTTC. Translated: CASSEVGTAPYEQYF.

The V call is TRBV5-1, the J call TRBJ2-3; unclear D gene. Germline values: CDR1 SGHRS, CDR2 YFSETQ. Trimming took 1 base from V and 2 from J, leaving 5 bases between them. This CDR3 comprises 13 residues. The CDR3 DNA is TGCGCCAGCAGCTTGAGGCCCACAGATACGCAGTATTTT. It translates to CASSLRPTDTQYF.

This clonotype was detected only a few times. The V call is TRBV20-1, the J call TRBJ2-1, with D uncertain. The CDR3 covers 12 residues. Germline V gives CDR1 DFQATT, CDR2 SNEGSKA (reference sequence). The V gene lost 1 base and the J gene lost 5 bases, with 6 bases spanning the gap. CDR3 nucleotide sequence: TGCAGTGCTAGAGTCCTAAACAATGAGCAGTTCTTC. This gives the protein CSARVLNNEQFF.